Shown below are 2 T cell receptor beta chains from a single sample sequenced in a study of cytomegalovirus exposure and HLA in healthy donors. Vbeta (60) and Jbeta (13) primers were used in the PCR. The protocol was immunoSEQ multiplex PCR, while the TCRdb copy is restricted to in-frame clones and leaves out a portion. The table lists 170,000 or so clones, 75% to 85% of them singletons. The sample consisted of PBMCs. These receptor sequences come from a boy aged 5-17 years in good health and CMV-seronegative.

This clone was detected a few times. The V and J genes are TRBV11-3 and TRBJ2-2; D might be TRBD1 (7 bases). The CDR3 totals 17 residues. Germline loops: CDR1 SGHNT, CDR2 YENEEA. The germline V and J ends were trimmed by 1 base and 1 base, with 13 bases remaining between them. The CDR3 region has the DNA TGTGCCAGCAGCTTAGTATCAGGGGGAGGGAACACCGGGGAGCTGTTTTTT. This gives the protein CASSLVSGGGNTGELFF.

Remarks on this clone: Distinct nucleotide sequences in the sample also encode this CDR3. The CDR3 spells CAISASSGSSYEQYF. DNA of the CDR3: TGTGCCATCAGTGCATCTAGCGGGAGCTCCTACGAGCAGTACTTC. The J gene is TRBJ2-7, the V gene TRBV10-3; 10 positions match TRBD2. The CDR3 loop spans 15 amino acids. Germline V lookup: CDR1 ENHRY, CDR2 SYGVKD. J was trimmed by 0 bases and V by 4 bases; bases with no gene match: 3.